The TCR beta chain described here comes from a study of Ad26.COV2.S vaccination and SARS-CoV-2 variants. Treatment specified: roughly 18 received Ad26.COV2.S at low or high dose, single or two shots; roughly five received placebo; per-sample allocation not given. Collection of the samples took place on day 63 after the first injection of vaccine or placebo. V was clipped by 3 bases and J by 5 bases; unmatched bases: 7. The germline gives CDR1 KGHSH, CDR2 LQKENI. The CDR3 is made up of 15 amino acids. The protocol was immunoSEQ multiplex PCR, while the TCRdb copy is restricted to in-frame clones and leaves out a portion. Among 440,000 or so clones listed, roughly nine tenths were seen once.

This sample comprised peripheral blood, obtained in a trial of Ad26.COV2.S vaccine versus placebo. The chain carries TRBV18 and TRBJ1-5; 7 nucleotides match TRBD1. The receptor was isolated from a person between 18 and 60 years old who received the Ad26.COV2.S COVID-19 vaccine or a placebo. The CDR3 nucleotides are TGTGCCAGCTCACCCGAGGGGGCGCGGGATCAGCCCCAGCATTTT. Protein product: CASSPEGARDQPQHF.